Each of the 26 T cell receptor beta chains below was sequenced from the same sample in a study of PD-L1 blockade in urothelial cancer. Sequenced by immunoSEQ multiplex PCR; TCRdb stores in-frame clones only, minus some. The repertoire holds about 88,000 clones, with 85% to 95% as singletons. The sequences come from PBMCs, collected around atezolizumab (anti-PD-L1) treatment. All receptors derive from a man aged 55 to 69 with urothelial cancer.

This clone turned up a few times. The V call is TRBV5-1, the J call TRBJ2-3, with TRBD1 identical over 7 bases. Losses at the gene ends were 0 bases for V and 3 bases for J; bases not matched to a gene: 13. The germline V gene encodes CDR1 SGHRS and CDR2 YFSETQ. This CDR3 is built from 18 residues. The CDR3 region has the DNA TGCGCCAGCAGCTTGGTAGGCAGGGGGTCAAGCAGGACAGATACGCAGTATTTT. Translating it yields CASSLVGRGSSRTDTQYF.

This chain connects TRBV10-3 to TRBJ2-3; TRBD2 agrees at 14 bases. J was trimmed by 5 bases and V by 10 bases; bases with no gene match: 8. CDR3 size: 15 residues. Per the germline V gene, CDR1 is ENHRY and CDR2 is SYGVKD. The CDR3: CATGTSGSVGDTQYF. Here the CDR3 DNA reads TGTGCCACCGGGACTAGCGGGAGTGTAGGAGATACGCAGTATTTT.

The genes are TRBV28 and TRBJ1-2; a possible D gene is TRBD1 (5 bases). With 7 bases removed from V and 4 bases from J, the gap between germline ends came to 16 bases. In germline, CDR1 is MDHEN, CDR2 SYDVKM. The CDR3 sequence is 14 residues long. CDR3 residues: CASTSGVAGYGYTF. The CDR3 coding sequence is TGTGCCAGCACCTCGGGGGTCGCAGGCTATGGCTACACCTTC.

The chain uses TRBV28 and TRBJ2-5; 12 nucleotides agree with TRBD2. J gave up 2 bases and V 8 bases, and 6 bases lay outside the gene matches. The CDR3 is 15 amino acids. From germline, CDR1 is MDHEN and CDR2 SYDVKM. The CDR3 DNA reads as TGTGCCAGCCGCCGGCTAGCGGGAGGGCAAGAGACCCAGTACTTC. Translation gives CASRRLAGGQETQYF. The full variable domain, rest sourced from reference TRBV28 and TRBJ2-5, is DVKVTQSSRYLVKRTGEKVFLECVQDMDHENMFWYRQDPGLGLRLIYFSYDVKMKEKGDIPEGYSVSREKKERFSLILESASTNQTSMYLCASRRLAGGQETQYFGPGTRLLVL.

The J gene is TRBJ2-2, the V gene TRBV13; a weak D match, TRBD1 (5 bases). Germline assignment: CDR1 PRHDT and CDR2 FYEKMQ (reference sequence). This CDR3 is built from 15 residues. With 6 bases removed from V and 4 bases from J, the gap between germline ends came to 15 bases. The CDR3 is CASRVGVGATGELFF. The CDR3 DNA sequence: TGTGCCAGCAGAGTTGGAGTAGGGGCCACCGGGGAGCTGTTTTTT.

The chain joins TRBV27 to TRBJ2-2; a possible D gene is TRBD1 (6 bases). This CDR3 contains 17 residues. Trimming stripped 4 bases from V and 7 bases from J, with 22 bases between. In germline, CDR1 is MNHEY, CDR2 SMNVEV (reference sequence). CDR3 bases: TGTGCCAGCAGTTCCTCGATCACAGGGTTGGGTGGCGGGGAGCTGTTTTTT. Translated, it gives CASSSSITGLGGGELFF.

V is TRBV4-2 and J is TRBJ2-5; no clear D. This CDR3 spans 15 amino acids. Germline V CDR1 and CDR2: LGHNA, YNFKEQ. Trimming removed 0 bases from V and 1 base from J, with 9 bases in between. In nucleotides, the CDR3 is TGTGCCAGCAGCCAAGATCGAAGAGGCCAAGAGACCCAGTACTTC. It is translated as CASSQDRRGQETQYF.

The chain recombines TRBV6-1 with TRBJ1-2; possible D gene TRBD1, 6 bases. V dropped 2 bases and J dropped 0 bases, with 19 bases sitting between them. The CDR3 is 18 amino acids. From germline, CDR1 is MNHNS and CDR2 SASEGT. CDR3 in amino acids: CASSEMFGGANPNYGYTF. CDR3 in DNA: TGTGCCAGCAGTGAAATGTTTGGGGGGGCGAATCCTAACTATGGCTACACCTTC.

The genes are TRBV30 and TRBJ2-3, with 8 bases fitting TRBD2. Germline CDR1 reads GTSNPN; CDR2 reads SVGIG (reference sequence). The J segment lost 3 bases and the V segment lost 0 bases, leaving 5 bases of the junction unmatched. This CDR3 is built from 15 residues. The CDR3 loop reads CAWSVVASGTDTQYF. The CDR3 nucleotides read TGTGCCTGGAGTGTAGTTGCTAGCGGGACAGATACGCAGTATTTT. The whole variable domain, remainder taken from reference TRBV30 and TRBJ2-3, is SQTIHQWPATLVQPVGSPLSLECTVEGTSNPNLYWYRQAAGRGLQLLFYSVGIGQISSEVPQNLSASRPQDRQFILSSKKLLLSDSGFYLCAWSVVASGTDTQYFGPGTRLTVL.

There are a few counts of this clone. The V and J genes are TRBV27 and TRBJ1-1, with D unresolved. The CDR3 extends over 14 amino acids. Germline CDR1 is MNHEY and CDR2 is SMNVEV (reference sequence). V lost 2 bases to trimming and J lost 6 bases, with 13 bases between them. CDR3 region: CASSLNLPRSEAFF. In DNA, the CDR3 is TGTGCCAGCAGTTTAAACCTTCCCCGGTCTGAAGCTTTCTTT.

The V and J genes are TRBV15 and TRBJ2-7, with D tentatively TRBD1 (6 bases). This CDR3 comprises 15 residues. CDR1 and CDR2 (germline): LNHNV, YYDKDF (reference sequence). Trimming cost V 0 bases and J 4 bases, with 13 bases left between them. The CDR3 bases are TGTGCCACCAGCAGAGACAGGGGATCGGGTTACGAGCAGTACTTC. Its protein is CATSRDRGSGYEQYF.

The chain couples TRBV11-2 to TRBJ2-7; 9 bases line up with TRBD1. Trimming cost V 3 bases and J 5 bases; bases outside gene matches: 5. There are 14 residues in the CDR3. Germline-derived CDR1 and CDR2 are SGHAT and FQNNGV. In DNA form, the CDR3 reads TGTGCCAGCAGCTTCCGGGACAGGGAGCACGAGCAGTACTTC. Its translation is CASSFRDREHEQYF.

This clone was found once. J is TRBJ2-7 and V is TRBV6-1, with 9 bases lining up with TRBD1. This CDR3 is 13 amino acids long. The junction had 6 bases not matched to a gene; V was cut back by 7 bases and J by 5 bases. The V gene's germline CDR1 is MNHNS and CDR2 SASEGT. The CDR3 DNA reads as TGTGCCAGCATAGGACAGGGGTATAACGAGCAGTACTTC. Amino acids: CASIGQGYNEQYF.

This chain connects TRBV18 to TRBJ1-4; the match to TRBD1 covers 7 bases. With V trimmed by 6 bases and J by 8 bases, 9 bases remained unmatched. This CDR3 contains 14 residues. CDR1 and CDR2 from the germline V gene are KGHSH and LQKENI. This chain's CDR3 is CASSIPTGSEKLFF. CDR3 DNA sequence: TGTGCCAGCTCTATCCCGACAGGGTCGGAAAAACTGTTTTTT.

V usage is TRBV6-4 and J usage is TRBJ2-2, with 9 bases aligning to TRBD1. Germline assignment: CDR1 MRHNA and CDR2 SNTAGT. The V and J ends lost 3 bases and 4 bases, in that order; junction bases with no gene match: 0. The CDR3 runs 14 residues. The CDR3 nucleotides read TGTGCCAGCAGTGAACAGGGGGCCACCGGGGAGCTGTTTTTT. Translated, it gives CASSEQGATGELFF.

V gene TRBV19 combines with J gene TRBJ2-3; no clear D. This CDR3 region has 14 residues. Germline V gives CDR1 LNHDA, CDR2 SQIVND (reference sequence). The V and J ends lost 3 bases and 5 bases respectively, with 12 bases between them. The CDR3 DNA is TGTGCCAGTAGTATGTCCTCTAATGGAGATACGCAGTATTTT. Its translation is CASSMSSNGDTQYF.

CDR3 DNA: TGTGCCAGCAGTTTATCAGGACAGGGAAATCAGCCCCAGCATTTT. Its protein is CASSLSGQGNQPQHF. V usage is TRBV28 and J usage is TRBJ1-5; TRBD1 aligns across 8 bases. V shed 1 base and J 4 bases; nucleotides not matched to a gene: 3. Germline CDR1 is MDHEN and CDR2 is SYDVKM. The length of the CDR3 is 15 residues.

The genes are TRBV30 and TRBJ2-7; TRBD1 matches 8 bases. The CDR3 has 14 amino acids. Unmatched junction bases numbered 7, after V lost 4 bases and J lost 2 bases. Germline V lookup: CDR1 GTSNPN, CDR2 SVGIG (reference sequence). CDR3 protein: CAWTPIRGPYEQYF. CDR3 nucleotide sequence: TGTGCCTGGACCCCAATCAGGGGGCCCTACGAGCAGTACTTC.

The chain carries TRBV7-2 and TRBJ1-2, with TRBD1 matching over 8 bases. V shed 7 bases and J 2 bases; nucleotides not matched to a gene: 9. Germline assignment: CDR1 SGHTA and CDR2 FQGNSA. The length of the CDR3 is 15 residues. This CDR3 reads CASITRGLGNYGYTF. DNA of the CDR3: TGTGCCAGCATCACCAGGGGGCTAGGGAACTATGGCTACACCTTC.

The chain couples TRBV2 to TRBJ2-1, with 9 nucleotides matching TRBD2. This CDR3 has 18 amino acids. The J segment lost 4 bases and the V segment lost 5 bases, leaving 15 bases of the junction unmatched. CDR1 and CDR2 (germline): SNHLY, FYNNEI. The CDR3 nucleotides are TGTGCCAGCAGTTCAAAACCCCCCGGACTAGCGTTATACAATGAGCAGTTCTTC. This encodes CASSSKPPGLALYNEQFF.

The chain combines TRBV12-2 with TRBJ2-5; TRBD2, the table's D call, was not compared with the DNA. TRBV12-2 is shown as a pseudogene. The CDR3 runs 17 residues. The CDR3 spells CASRLAAQTSPGETQYF. The CDR3 nucleotides are TGTGCAAGTCGCTTAGCGGCCCAAACTAGCCCCGGCGAGACCCAGTACTTC.

The J gene is TRBJ1-1, the V gene TRBV4-3; D gene ambiguous. CDR3 length equals 15 residues. The V end was cut by 0 bases, the J end by 0 bases, with 8 bases between. Per the germline V gene, CDR1 is LGHNA and CDR2 is YSLEER. CDR3 nucleotides: TGCGCCAGCAGCCAAGAACCCCGGTTGAACACTGAAGCTTTCTTT. Translating it yields CASSQEPRLNTEAFF.

V usage is TRBV6-5 and J usage is TRBJ1-3; D possibly corresponds to TRBD1 (6 bases). From germline, CDR1 is MNHEY and CDR2 SVGAGI. Between the trimmed V and J ends, which lost 6 bases and 0 bases, there was a span of 9 bases. The CDR3 loop spans 14 amino acids. The CDR3 region is CASRTQGSGNTIYF. The CDR3 DNA reads as TGTGCCAGCAGGACACAGGGCTCTGGAAACACCATATATTTT.

The rearrangement uses TRBV18 and TRBJ1-3, with D perhaps matching TRBD1 (6 bases). This CDR3 contains 15 residues. Germline CDR1 and CDR2: KGHSH and LQKENI. V was trimmed by 5 bases and J by 3 bases, leaving 14 bases between them. The CDR3 region has the DNA TGTGCCAGCTCAAAAGGAGGACAGAGTGGAAACACCATATATTTT. This sequence encodes CASSKGGQSGNTIYF. Full variable domain (outside the CDR3, taken from reference TRBV18 and TRBJ1-3): NAGVMQNPRHLVRRRGQEARLRCSPMKGHSHVYWYRQLPEEGLKFMVYLQKENIIDESGMPKERFSAEFPKEGPSILRIQQVVRGDSAAYFCASSKGGQSGNTIYFGEGSWLTVV.

The CDR3 nucleotides read TGCGCCAGCAGCCAAGACCGGGACAGGGGGACTAGCGGGACTAACACCGGGGAGCTGTTTTTT. Translated, it gives CASSQDRDRGTSGTNTGELFF. The chain links TRBV4-3 to TRBJ2-2; 13 nucleotides agree with TRBD2. Germline V gives CDR1 LGHNA, CDR2 YSLEER. The junction had 12 bases not matched to a gene; V was cut back by 0 bases and J by 2 bases. The CDR3 consists of 21 residues.

The chain uses TRBV5-6 and TRBJ2-7; the D gene is possibly TRBD2 (5 bases). CDR3 length: 13 amino acids. V dropped 4 bases and J dropped 4 bases, with 12 bases sitting between them. The germline gives CDR1 SGHDT, CDR2 YYEEEE. The CDR3 spells CASSPWTLYEQYF. The CDR3 DNA follows: TGTGCCAGCAGCCCCTGGACTTTGTACGAGCAGTACTTC.